The 28 T cell receptor beta chains given below trace back to one sample, sequenced in a study of molecular identifiers for immune sequencing clone quantification. MiXCR was run by TCRdb on the PCR reads, yielding one entry per CDR3 protein. The sample records 400,000 to 600,000 distinct CDR3 sequences, roughly 24% being singletons. The sample was naive CD8+ T cells from blood, with Jurkat cell RNA spiked in. Subset here: FACS-sorted CD8+CD4-CCR7+CD45RA+ naive T cells. Receptors originate from a human donor in good health. Some libraries in this study had Jurkat cell RNA spiked in.

This clonotype was seen repeatedly, ten times or more. This chain uses TRBV14 with TRBJ2-5; 11 bases align to TRBD2. This CDR3 has 16 residues. Per the germline V gene, CDR1 is SGHDN and CDR2 is FVKESK. J lost 4 bases, V lost 5 bases, and 9 bases had no gene match. The CDR3 reads CASSFGTSGRGETQYF. DNA of the CDR3: TGTGCCAGCAGCTTCGGGACTAGCGGAAGGGGAGAGACCCAGTACTTC.

Note on this clonotype: At one end, the junction sequence differs from germline, possibly due to a read error. CDR3 nucleotide sequence: TGTGCCAGTACTCCACCCGGGCTACCGTACCAAGAGCCCCAGTACTTC. Amino acid sequence: CASTPPGLPYQEPQYF. V and J are TRBV19 and TRBJ2-5, with D hard to call. CDR3 length equals 16 residues. CDR1 is LNHDA and CDR2 is SQIVND in the germline V gene (reference sequence).

This clonotype was recorded a few times. J is TRBJ2-7 and V is TRBV7-2; 11 nucleotides align to TRBD2. This CDR3 spans 15 amino acids. Germline-derived CDR1 and CDR2 are SGHTA and FQGNSA. V lost 7 bases, J lost 4 bases, and 9 bases stayed unmatched. The CDR3 region is CASTPPLAGEYEQYF. The CDR3 DNA follows: TGTGCCAGCACCCCCCCACTAGCGGGAGAATACGAGCAGTACTTC.

This clonotype appeared many times. The gene calls are TRBV7-9 and TRBJ1-1; TRBD1 matches at 8 bases. Germline-derived CDR1 and CDR2 are SEHNR and FQNEAQ (reference sequence). The ends lost 5 bases at V and 6 bases at J; junction bases unmatched: 11. This CDR3 comprises 15 residues. This CDR3 reads CASSHLTGGVAEAFF. For the CDR3, the DNA is TGTGCCAGCAGCCACCTAACAGGGGGGGTGGCTGAAGCTTTCTTT.

This clonotype has at least ten counts. This rearrangement joins TRBV13 to TRBJ1-1, with TRBD1 identical over 7 bases. This CDR3 is built from 13 residues. J lost 11 bases, V lost 2 bases, and 8 bases had no gene match. Germline CDR1 reads PRHDT; CDR2 reads FYEKMQ (reference sequence). This chain's CDR3 is CASSLRQGNGAFF. CDR3 coding DNA: TGTGCCAGCAGCTTACGACAGGGTAACGGCGCTTTCTTT. Together with reference TRBV13 and TRBJ1-1, the CDR3 gives the full variable domain: AAGVIQSPRHLIKEKRETATLKCYPIPRHDTVYWYQQGPGQDPQFLISFYEKMQSDKGSIPDRFSAQQFSDYHSELNMSSLELGDSALYFCASSLRQGNGAFFGQGTRLTVV.

This clonotype has more than one count but fewer than ten. The V and J genes are TRBV14 and TRBJ2-1; D not certain. In germline, CDR1 is SGHDN, CDR2 FVKESK. V lost 2 bases, J lost 8 bases, and 4 bases lay in between. The CDR3 covers 11 residues. CDR3 sequence reads: CASSQSDEQFF. The CDR3 DNA sequence: TGTGCCAGCAGCCAATCGGATGAGCAGTTCTTC. Drawing the rest from reference TRBV14 and TRBJ2-1, the complete variable domain is EAGVTQFPSHSVIEKGQTVTLRCDPISGHDNLYWYRRVMGKEIKFLLHFVKESKQDESGMPNNRFLAERTGGTYSTLKVQPAELEDSGVYFCASSQSDEQFFGPGTRLTVL.

Only a few counts were recorded for this clonotype. The chain combines TRBV4-3 with TRBJ1-2; tentative D call: TRBD1 (6 bases). Germline loops: CDR1 LGHNA, CDR2 YSLEER. The CDR3 runs 14 residues. V was trimmed by 8 bases and J by 8 bases, leaving 21 bases between them. The chain's CDR3 is CASGDRPAPDGYTF. Written as DNA, the CDR3 is TGCGCCAGCGGTGACAGGCCTGCACCGGACGGCTACACCTTC.

This clonotype was counted only a few times. A much larger clone differs by one base, so this may be a read error. The rearrangement links TRBV6-5 to TRBJ1-1, with D possibly being TRBD1 (6 bases). Germline V CDR1 and CDR2: MNHEY, SVGAGI. The CDR3 sequence is 14 residues long. CDR3 DNA: TGTGCCATCAGTTTGGCGGGGGCAGACACTGAAGCTTTCTTT. Encoded protein: CAISLAGADTEAFF.

Many counts were recorded for this clonotype. The chain carries TRBV4-1 and TRBJ2-3, with 8 bases fitting TRBD2. The germline V gene encodes CDR1 MGHRA and CDR2 YSYEKL. V lost 4 bases and J lost 1; bases outside the gene matches: 4. The CDR3 has 15 amino acids. The CDR3 DNA follows: TGCGCCAGCAGCCCGGGGGGGCCGGGCACAGATACGCAGTATTTT. Amino acid sequence: CASSPGGPGTDTQYF.

This clonotype has a handful of counts. The chain employs TRBV7-6 and TRBJ2-7; 12 bases map to TRBD2. J was trimmed by 0 bases and V by 5 bases; bases with no gene match: 8. CDR1 and CDR2 (germline): SGHVS, FNYEAQ. The CDR3 runs 17 residues. CDR3 DNA sequence: TGTGCCAGCAGCACTCCTAGCGGGGGGGGAAGCTCCTACGAGCAGTACTTC. Translation: CASSTPSGGGSSYEQYF.

The V gene is TRBV14, the J gene TRBJ2-7, with D possibly TRBD1 on 5 matching bases. The CDR3 runs 14 residues. The germline V and J ends were trimmed by 1 base and 3 bases, with 10 bases remaining between them. CDR1 is SGHDN and CDR2 is FVKESK in the germline V gene. This chain's CDR3 is CASSQGYRSYEQYF. CDR3 in DNA: TGTGCCAGCAGCCAAGGGTACAGGAGCTACGAGCAGTACTTC.

This clonotype was picked up a small number of times. The chain couples TRBV4-1 to TRBJ1-1; D ambiguous. The CDR3 covers 15 residues. V was cut by 4 bases and J by 4 bases, with 16 bases left in between. Looked up from germline, CDR1 is MGHRA and CDR2 is YSYEKL. The CDR3 reads CASSRGLQTSTEAFF. The CDR3 nucleotides are TGCGCCAGCAGCCGTGGGTTACAGACGAGCACTGAAGCTTTCTTT.

This clonotype was seen repeatedly, ten times or more. CDR3 amino acids: CASSQVSNTEAFF. CDR3 coding DNA: TGCGCCAGCAGCCAAGTCTCGAACACTGAAGCTTTCTTT. V gene TRBV4-1 combines with J gene TRBJ1-1; D is undetermined. V was cut by 1 base and J by 1 base, with 4 bases left in between. This CDR3 comprises 13 residues. CDR1 and CDR2 from the germline V gene are MGHRA and YSYEKL.

This clonotype was counted many times. The chain combines TRBV12-3 or TRBV12-4 with TRBJ1-2; D is undetermined. Trimming removed 3 bases at V and 5 bases at J, with 10 bases between. The CDR3 is 13 residues long. CDR3 in DNA: TGTGCCAGCAGTTTTCCAGGCACTTATGGCTACACCTTC. Translated: CASSFPGTYGYTF.

For this clonotype: It is likely a read error, because the conserved phenylalanine at the end of the CDR3 is missing. The chain employs TRBV20-1 and TRBJ2-7, with TRBD1 identical over 9 bases. Germline trimming cut 3 bases from V and 4 bases from J; bases unmatched to any gene: 13. The CDR3 totals 16 residues. The germline V gene has CDR1 DFQATT and CDR2 SNEGSKA (reference sequence). The CDR3 DNA follows: TGCAGTGCTAGCGACGAACAGGGGGCGATTCGATACGAGCAGTACTCC. Protein: CSASDEQGAIRYEQYS.

Comment on this clonotype: The germline gene is not matched at one end of the junction; a read error may be the cause. The rearrangement uses TRBV27 and TRBJ2-7, with D uncertain. CDR1 and CDR2 (germline): MNHEY, SMNVEV (reference sequence). The CDR3 runs to 16 residues. CDR3 DNA: TGTACCAGCAGTCCGACCGGATACCGATACGGGTACGAGCAGTACTTC. This translates into CTSSPTGYRYGYEQYF.

As regards this clonotype: A read error may be the cause here, since a much bigger clone is one base away. This sequence joins TRBV6-5 and TRBJ1-3; D is unresolved. The CDR3 runs to 16 residues. The germline V and J ends were trimmed by 7 bases and 3 bases, with 19 bases remaining between them. Germline CDR1 is MNHEY and CDR2 is SVGAGI. The CDR3 is CASTTTVGLVGNTIYF. Written as DNA, the CDR3 is TGTGCCAGCACCACTACAGTTGGGCTAGTTGGAAACACCATATATTTT.

The sample holds one count of this clonotype. The chain links TRBV29-1 to TRBJ2-1; unclear D gene. CDR1 SQVTM and CDR2 ANQGSEA come from the germline V gene. CDR3 length: 14 residues. The ends were cut back, 5 bases at V and 2 bases at J, with 13 bases in the middle. The CDR3, as DNA: TGCAGCGTTACTATAGGCTTGGCCTACAATGAGCAGTTCTTC. This sequence encodes CSVTIGLAYNEQFF.

This clonotype was detected many times. The CDR3 nucleotides are TGTGCCTGGAGTGTGGTAGGGCTCCACAATCAGCCCCAGCATTTT. Residues: CAWSVVGLHNQPQHF. The rearrangement uses TRBV30 and TRBJ1-5, with D hard to call. Germline V gives CDR1 GTSNPN, CDR2 SVGIG (reference sequence). The CDR3 sequence is 15 residues long. V lost 0 bases and J lost 3, with 12 bases in between.

This clonotype was detected a few times. V usage is TRBV2 and J usage is TRBJ1-5; no definite D call. V was trimmed by 1 base and J by 5 bases, leaving 12 bases between them. The germline gives CDR1 SNHLY, CDR2 FYNNEI. This CDR3 comprises 15 residues. The CDR3 reads CASSEGASGYQPQHF. CDR3 sequence (DNA): TGTGCCAGCAGTGAAGGGGCGTCGGGTTATCAGCCCCAGCATTTT.

Points on this clonotype: A much more abundant neighbour one base away suggests this may be a read error. The chain recombines TRBV9 with TRBJ2-2, with D perhaps TRBD1 (6 bases). Germline V gene lookup returns CDR1 SGDLS and CDR2 YYNGEE. Trimming pared 4 bases from V and 9 bases from J, leaving 16 bases between. The CDR3 covers 14 residues. The CDR3 region is CASSPQGRARELFF. For the CDR3, the DNA is TGTGCCAGCAGCCCTCAGGGGCGCGCCCGGGAGCTGTTTTTT.

This sequence joins TRBV4-3 and TRBJ2-7, with no clear D. V gave up 0 bases and J gave up 4 bases, with 10 bases separating them. The CDR3 loop spans 14 amino acids. Germline V gene lookup returns CDR1 LGHNA and CDR2 YSLEER. CDR3 sequence reads: CASSQESGLYEQYF. The CDR3 nucleotides read TGCGCCAGCAGCCAAGAGTCCGGCTTATACGAGCAGTACTTC.

This clonotype was counted ten times or more. The chain couples TRBV20-1 to TRBJ2-1; D not resolved. The ends were cut back, 5 bases at V and 5 bases at J, with 22 bases in the middle. The CDR3 has 16 amino acids. Germline CDR1 DFQATT, CDR2 SNEGSKA (reference sequence). Here the CDR3 reads CSASPPSARTNNEQFF. The CDR3 DNA reads TGCAGTGCTTCCCCCCCCAGCGCCCGGACGAACAATGAGCAGTTCTTC.

On this clonotype itself: A read error may be the cause here, since a much bigger clone is one base away. The chain recombines TRBV5-4 with TRBJ2-3; 7 nucleotides agree with TRBD1. This CDR3 has 15 residues. The germline V gene encodes CDR1 SGHNT and CDR2 YYREEE (reference sequence). The CDR3 bases are TGTGCCAGCAGCTTGGTCTTGCAAGGGACAGATATGCAGTATTTT. Translated, it gives CASSLVLQGTDMQYF.

This clonotype occurred a few times. The genes are TRBV5-6 and TRBJ2-1; 7 bases fit TRBD1. In germline, CDR1 is SGHDT, CDR2 YYEEEE. CDR3 size: 16 residues. V gave up 2 bases and J gave up 2 bases; unmatched junction bases: 7. Here the CDR3 reads CASSLASGTAYNEQFF. For the CDR3, the DNA is TGTGCCAGCAGCTTAGCCTCCGGGACAGCCTACAATGAGCAGTTCTTC.

The sample holds a few counts of this clonotype. The V call is TRBV14, the J call TRBJ1-1, with TRBD1 identical over 7 bases. The CDR3 loop spans 17 amino acids. With V trimmed by 2 bases and J by 1 base, 10 bases remained unmatched. Germline CDR1 reads SGHDN; CDR2 reads FVKESK. In DNA, the CDR3 is TGTGCCAGCAGCCAATACAGGGGACTACACCCGAACACTGAAGCTTTCTTT. Translated: CASSQYRGLHPNTEAFF. Variable domain in full (rest from reference TRBV14 and TRBJ1-1): EAGVTQFPSHSVIEKGQTVTLRCDPISGHDNLYWYRRVMGKEIKFLLHFVKESKQDESGMPNNRFLAERTGGTYSTLKVQPAELEDSGVYFCASSQYRGLHPNTEAFFGQGTRLTVV.

Notes on this clonotype: In this CDR3 the conserved last residue, phenylalanine or tryptophan, is missing, so a read error is likely. This rearrangement joins TRBV13 to TRBJ2-7; 11 bases match TRBD2. Germline lookup yields CDR1 PRHDT and CDR2 FYEKMQ (reference sequence). There are 19 residues in the CDR3. V lost 5 bases to trimming and J lost 2 bases; unmatched junction nucleotides: 17. CDR3 sequence (DNA): TGTGCCAGCAGCGCAGACACCGGACTAGCGGGCCCTCGGCCCTACGAGCAGTACATC. The encoded protein is CASSADTGLAGPRPYEQYI.

In this sample, this clonotype turned up a few times. The chain combines TRBV6-2 or TRBV6-3 with TRBJ2-1, with 7 bases aligning to TRBD1. This CDR3 has 16 residues. The V gene end was trimmed by 6 bases and the J gene end by 0 bases; junction bases not matched to a gene: 8. Germline loops: CDR1 MNHEY, CDR2 SVGEGT. The CDR3 sequence is CASRTARDSSYNEQFF. The CDR3, as DNA: TGTGCCAGCAGAACTGCCCGGGACAGCTCCTACAATGAGCAGTTCTTC.